This T cell receptor beta chain was retrieved from a study of T cell repertoires in cytomegalovirus infection. Study-wide results and caveats: It was HLA-C-restricted CMV-specific TCR beta clonotypes that dominated the response ex vivo.

TCRdb reprocessed the reads with MiXCR, giving one entry per CDR3 protein. The data hold 500,000 or so distinct CDR3 sequences, with approximately 15% observed a single time. This clonotype was detected only a few times. Antigen: not known. V was trimmed by 1 base and J by 2 bases, leaving 9 bases between them. The CDR3 runs to 15 residues. The germline CDR1 and CDR2 sequences are MNHEY and SVGAGI. The sequence was obtained from a human donor in good health (CMV status not recorded). Some clones in this sample may be carry-over from other donors' samples. The specimen was CD8+ T cells from PBMCs. The genes are TRBV6-5 and TRBJ1-3, with D perhaps TRBD1 (6 bases). CDR3 DNA: TGTGCCAGCAGTTACTATGCAGGGGCTGGAAACACCATATATTTT. Translated: CASSYYAGAGNTIYF.